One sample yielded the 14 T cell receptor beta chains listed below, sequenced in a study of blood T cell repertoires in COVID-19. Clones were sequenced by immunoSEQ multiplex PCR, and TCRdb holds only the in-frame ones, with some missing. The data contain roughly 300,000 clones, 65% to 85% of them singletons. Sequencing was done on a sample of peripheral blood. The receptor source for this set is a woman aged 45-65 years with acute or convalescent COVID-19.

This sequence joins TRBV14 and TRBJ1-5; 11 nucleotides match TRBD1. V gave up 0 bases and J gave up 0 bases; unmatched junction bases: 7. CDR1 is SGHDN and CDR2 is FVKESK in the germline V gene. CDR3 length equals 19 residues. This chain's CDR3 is CASSQEGQGEKNSNQPQHF. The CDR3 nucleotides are TGTGCCAGCAGCCAAGAGGGACAGGGGGAGAAGAATAGCAATCAGCCCCAGCATTTT. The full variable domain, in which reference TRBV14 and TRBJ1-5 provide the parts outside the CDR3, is EAGVTQFPSHSVIEKGQTVTLRCDPISGHDNLYWYRRVMGKEIKFLLHFVKESKQDESGMPNNRFLAERTGGTYSTLKVQPAELEDSGVYFCASSQEGQGEKNSNQPQHFGDGTRLSIL.

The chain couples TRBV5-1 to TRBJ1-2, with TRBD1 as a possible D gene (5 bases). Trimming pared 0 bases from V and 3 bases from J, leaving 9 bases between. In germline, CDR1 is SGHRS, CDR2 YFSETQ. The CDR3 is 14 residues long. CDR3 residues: CASSLAGGDYGYTF. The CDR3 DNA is TGCGCCAGCAGCTTGGCCGGGGGGGACTATGGCTACACCTTC.

The DNA for the CDR3 is TGTGCCAGCAGTTACGGGACAGCACAAGAGACCCAGTACTTC. This encodes CASSYGTAQETQYF. The rearrangement uses TRBV6-2 or TRBV6-3 and TRBJ2-5; 7 bases line up with TRBD1. This CDR3 region has 14 residues. The ends lost 2 bases at V and 2 bases at J; junction bases unmatched: 2. The V gene's germline CDR1 is MNHEY and CDR2 SVGEGT.

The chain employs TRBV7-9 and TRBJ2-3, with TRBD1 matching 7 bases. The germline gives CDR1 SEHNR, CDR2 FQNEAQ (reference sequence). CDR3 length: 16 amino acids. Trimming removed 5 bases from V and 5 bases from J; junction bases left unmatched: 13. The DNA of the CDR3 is TGTGCCAGCAGCATACTAATGGGACAGCTACAAGATACGCAGTATTTT. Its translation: CASSILMGQLQDTQYF. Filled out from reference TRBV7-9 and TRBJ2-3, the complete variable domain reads DTGVSQNPRHKITKRGQNVTFRCDPISEHNRLYWYRQTLGQGPEFLTYFQNEAQLEKSRLLSDRFSAERPKGSFSTLEIQRTEQGDSAMYLCASSILMGQLQDTQYFGPGTRLTVL.

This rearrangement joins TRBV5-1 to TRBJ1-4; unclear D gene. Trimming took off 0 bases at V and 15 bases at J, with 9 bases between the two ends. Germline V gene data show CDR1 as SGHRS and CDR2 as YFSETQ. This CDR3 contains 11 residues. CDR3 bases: TGCGCCAGCAGCTTGGAACAGACAATGTTTTTT. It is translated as CASSLEQTMFF.

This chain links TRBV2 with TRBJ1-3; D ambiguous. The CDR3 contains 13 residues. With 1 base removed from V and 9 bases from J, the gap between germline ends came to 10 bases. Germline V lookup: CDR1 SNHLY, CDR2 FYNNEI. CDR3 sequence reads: CASSEVARGTIYF. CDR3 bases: TGTGCCAGCAGTGAAGTGGCACGGGGCACCATATATTTT.

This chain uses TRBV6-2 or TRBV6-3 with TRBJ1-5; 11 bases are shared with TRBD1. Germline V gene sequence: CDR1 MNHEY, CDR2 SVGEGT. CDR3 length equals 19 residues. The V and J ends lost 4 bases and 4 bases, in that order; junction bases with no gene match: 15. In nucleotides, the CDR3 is TGTGCCAGCAGTTTCCCCTCTGGACAGGGGGCAAGGAGGAATCAGCCCCAGCATTTT. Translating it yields CASSFPSGQGARRNQPQHF.

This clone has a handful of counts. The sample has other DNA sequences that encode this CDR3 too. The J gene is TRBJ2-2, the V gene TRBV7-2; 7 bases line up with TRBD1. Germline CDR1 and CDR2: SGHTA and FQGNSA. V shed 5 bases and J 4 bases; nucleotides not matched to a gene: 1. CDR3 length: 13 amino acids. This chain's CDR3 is CASSRQGTGELFF. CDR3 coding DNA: TGTGCCAGCAGCCGACAGGGCACCGGGGAGCTGTTTTTT.

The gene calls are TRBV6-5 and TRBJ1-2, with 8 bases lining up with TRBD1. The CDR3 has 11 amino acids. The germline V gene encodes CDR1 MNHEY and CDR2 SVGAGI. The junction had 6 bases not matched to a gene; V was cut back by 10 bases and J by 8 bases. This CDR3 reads CATSGQGGYTF. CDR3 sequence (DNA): TGTGCCACCTCAGGACAGGGAGGCTACACCTTC.

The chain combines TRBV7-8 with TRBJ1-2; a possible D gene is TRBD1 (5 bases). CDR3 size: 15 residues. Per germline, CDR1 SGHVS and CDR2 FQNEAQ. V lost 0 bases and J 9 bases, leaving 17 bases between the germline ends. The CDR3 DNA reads TGTGCCAGCAGCTTAGCCGGACCGGCCGCGGGACGCTACACCTTC. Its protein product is CASSLAGPAAGRYTF. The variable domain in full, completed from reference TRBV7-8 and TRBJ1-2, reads GAGVSQSPRYKVAKRGQDVALRCDPISGHVSLFWYQQALGQGPEFLTYFQNEAQLDKSGLPSDRFFAERPEGSVSTLKIQRTQQEDSAVYLCASSLAGPAAGRYTFGSGTRLTVV.

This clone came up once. The chain's CDR3 is CACTTGGGTDTQYF. CDR3 DNA: TGTGCCTGTACTACAGGGGGCGGGACAGATACGCAGTATTTT. This chain connects TRBV30 to TRBJ2-3; TRBD1 matches at 9 bases. Trimming removed 6 bases from V and 3 bases from J; junction bases left unmatched: 7. The CDR3 totals 14 residues. Germline CDR1 reads GTSNPN; CDR2 reads SVGIG (reference sequence).

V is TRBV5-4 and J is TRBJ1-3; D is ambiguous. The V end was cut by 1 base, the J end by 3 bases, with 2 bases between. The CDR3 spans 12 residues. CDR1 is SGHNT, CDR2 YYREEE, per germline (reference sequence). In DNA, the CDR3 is TGTGCCAGCAGCTTGTATGGAAACACCATATATTTT. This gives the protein CASSLYGNTIYF.

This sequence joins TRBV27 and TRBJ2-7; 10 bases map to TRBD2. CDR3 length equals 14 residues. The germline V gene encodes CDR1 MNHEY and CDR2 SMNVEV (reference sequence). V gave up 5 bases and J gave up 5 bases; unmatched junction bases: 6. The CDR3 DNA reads TGTGCCAGCAGTCCCTTAGCGGGAGGTCACGAGCAGTACTTC. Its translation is CASSPLAGGHEQYF.

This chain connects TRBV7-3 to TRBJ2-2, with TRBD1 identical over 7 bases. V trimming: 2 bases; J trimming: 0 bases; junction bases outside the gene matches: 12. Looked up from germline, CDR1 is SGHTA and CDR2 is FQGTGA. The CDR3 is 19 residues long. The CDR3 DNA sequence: TGTGCCAGCAGCTTAGGGTTCGGGGAGACAGGGTCGAACACCGGGGAGCTGTTTTTT. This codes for CASSLGFGETGSNTGELFF.